The clone carrying this T cell receptor beta chain was counted at least ten times. What it recognizes is unknown. Germline values: CDR1 MNHNS, CDR2 SASEGT. The V end lost 6 bases, the J end lost 7 bases, and 19 bases lay between the germline ends. There are 16 residues in the CDR3. The data originate from a study of CD8 T cells in ankylosing spondylitis. Each TCR beta library was made by quantitative 5'-RACE that incorporated molecular barcodes. Via MiXCR, TCRdb re-called the 5' RACE reads, giving one row per CDR3 protein. The sample contains under 300,000 distinct CDR3 sequences, roughly 18% of which appear only once. Study conclusions and caveats: In the blood and synovial fluid of reactive arthritis, some motif variants had been previously reported. What appeared characteristic of ankylosing spondylitis blood was a TCR beta motif of eight or nine highly homologous variants. As reported, disease-linked clones showed significant enrichment in matched ankylosing spondylitis synovial fluid.

V gene TRBV6-1 combines with J gene TRBJ1-6, with D unclear. The specimen sequenced was blood, either unsorted or a sorted T cell fraction (not recorded which). This TCR came from a male donor with ankylosing spondylitis or in good health (not recorded which). This CDR3 is CASRMEPGIGNSPLHF. CDR3 coding DNA: TGTGCCAGCAGGATGGAACCCGGGATCGGAAATTCACCCCTCCACTTT.